Listed below are T cell receptor beta chains from one sample, sequenced in a study of cytomegalovirus exposure and HLA in healthy donors. Sequenced by immunoSEQ multiplex PCR; TCRdb stores in-frame clones only, minus some. In the table there are more than 150,000 clones, around 85% of which are singletons. Sequenced sample: PBMCs. Receptors were obtained from a man over 45 in good health and CMV-seronegative. The CDR3 runs from the conserved cysteine through the conserved F or W. A D gene is named only where the DNA matches it firmly. The size entry is marked missing in some rows and otherwise reads once, few, many or a size class.

clone_size | d_call | j_call | v_call | cdr3_nt | cdr3_aa
NA | NA | TRBJ2-7 | TRBV4-3 | TGCGCCAGCAGCCAAGCGAGGCAGCAGCAATCCTACGAGCAGTACTTC | CASSQARQQQSYEQYF
NA | TRBD2 | TRBJ2-5 | TRBV7-6 | TGTGCCAGCAGCTCCTTGCGGGGGGACCAAGAGACCCAGTACTTC | CASSSLRGDQETQYF
NA | TRBD1 | TRBJ1-6 | TRBV15 | TGTGCCACCAGCAGAGGTTCGGCAGGGGGAAGCTCCTATAATTCACCCCTCCACTTT | CATSRGSAGGSSYNSPLHF
NA | NA | TRBJ1-1 | TRBV6-6 | TGTGCCAGCAGTGACTCCCGTGGGGGCGTAGCTTTCTTT | CASSDSRGGVAFF
few | TRBD2 | TRBJ2-3 | TRBV25-1 | TGTGCCAGCAGCCTAGTTCGGGCGGCGGGGAGGGGCACAGATACGCAGTATTTT | CASSLVRAAGRGTDTQYF
NA | NA | TRBJ1-1 | TRBV18 | TGTGCCAGCTCACCAGGCGAGGTTCCCCGGGCTGAAGCTTTCTTT | CASSPGEVPRAEAFF
NA | NA | TRBJ2-5 | TRBV5-4 | TGTGCCAGCAGCACGGTCCAGGGACTTCCTGGGGAGACCCAGTACTTC | CASSTVQGLPGETQYF
NA | NA | TRBJ2-7 | TRBV5-1 | TGCGCCAGCAGCCCGGCTTTTGGGACTGTTTCCTACGAGCAGTACTTC | CASSPAFGTVSYEQYF
few | TRBD2 | TRBJ2-3 | TRBV4-1 | TGCGCCAGCAGCCAATTACCTAGCGGGGGGCTCGCAGATACGCAGTATTTT | CASSQLPSGGLADTQYF
once | NA | TRBJ2-2 | TRBV10-3 | TGTGCCATCAGTAAAGGGGAGGCCGGGGAGCTGTTTTTT | CAISKGEAGELFF
NA | NA | TRBJ2-3 | TRBV7-9 | TGTGCCAGCAGCTTCGTTTGGGGGGGCACAGATACGCAGTATTTT | CASSFVWGGTDTQYF
NA | TRBD2 | TRBJ2-7 | TRBV6-1 | TGTGCCAGCACGGGAGGGGACCGGATCTACGAGCAGTACTTC | CASTGGDRIYEQYF
NA | NA | TRBJ1-1 | TRBV30 | TGTGCCCTAGAGGACACTGAAGCTTTCTTT | CALEDTEAFF
NA | TRBD2 | TRBJ2-1 | TRBV5-6 | TGTGCCAGCAGCTTGGGGGAGACGGGGGGTGAGCAGTTCTTC | CASSLGETGGEQFF
NA | NA | TRBJ1-1 | TRBV7-3 | TGTGCCAGCAGCGACCCGGGGGGATCCTCGGGGACTGAAGCTTTCTTT | CASSDPGGSSGTEAFF
NA | NA | TRBJ1-1 | TRBV5-1 | TGCGCCAGCAGCTCCAGGATGAACACTGAAGCTTTCTTT | CASSSRMNTEAFF
once | TRBD1 | TRBJ1-5 | TRBV5-8 | TGTGCCAGCAGCCAGCAGGGGGATCAGCCCCAGCATTTT | CASSQQGDQPQHF
NA | NA | TRBJ2-1 | TRBV10-2 | TGCGCCAGCAGTGGTCGTCCGGGTTCCTACAATGAGCAGTTCTTC | CASSGRPGSYNEQFF
NA | NA | TRBJ2-5 | TRBV5-6 | TGTGCCAGCAGCTTGGGGGGGCTGGGGGAGACCCAGTACTTC | CASSLGGLGETQYF
NA | NA | TRBJ2-3 | TRBV4-1 | TGCGCCAGCAGCCAAGCCCCGAGGCCCCCTAGCACAGATACGCAGTATTTT | CASSQAPRPPSTDTQYF
NA | TRBD2 | TRBJ2-1 | TRBV7-9 | TGTGCCAGCAGCTCCCCTTCTAGCGGGACCCAGAATGAGCAGTTCTTC | CASSSPSSGTQNEQFF
once | NA | TRBJ1-1 | TRBV11-3 | TGTGCCAGCAGCTTAAACTCGCGGACAGCTGAAGCTTTCTTT | CASSLNSRTAEAFF
once | TRBD1 | TRBJ2-7 | TRBV2 | TGTGCCAGCATTGGGACAGGGACCAATCCTTCGGGCGAGCAGTACTTC | CASIGTGTNPSGEQYF
NA | NA | TRBJ2-1 | TRBV7-2 | TGTGCCAGCAGCTTAAGGTGGGGGGACAATGAGCAGTTCTTC | CASSLRWGDNEQFF
few | NA | TRBJ2-6 | TRBV7-2 | TGTGCCAGCAGACTAGGGGGCTCTGGGGCCAACGTCCTGACTTTC | CASRLGGSGANVLTF
NA | NA | TRBJ1-2 | TRBV7-2 | TGTGCCAGCAGAGGCGCGGGGTACTATCGCTACACCTTC | CASRGAGYYRYTF
NA | NA | TRBJ2-6 | TRBV7-9 | TGTTCCAGCAGCCCGACAGTCTCTGGGGCCAACGTCCTGACTTTC | CSSSPTVSGANVLTF
NA | NA | TRBJ1-1 | TRBV2 | TGTGCCAGCAGTCGACGGGGGTCGAACACTGAAGCTTTCTTT | CASSRRGSNTEAFF
once | TRBD1 | TRBJ2-1 | TRBV11-2 | TGTGCCAGCAGCCCAAGGTTGGGACAGGGATACAATGAGCAGTTCTTC | CASSPRLGQGYNEQFF
NA | TRBD1 | TRBJ1-4 | TRBV7-8 | TGTGCCAGCAGCCCACCGGGACAGGGGAATGAAAAACTGTTTTTT | CASSPPGQGNEKLFF
NA | TRBD1 | TRBJ2-7 | TRBV7-9 | TGTGCCAGCAGCTCTCGCCGGACAGGGGCTGACGAGCAGTACTTC | CASSSRRTGADEQYF
NA | NA | TRBJ1-2 | TRBV27 | TGTGCCACCTCCGTCGGGGCTAACTATGGCTACACCTTC | CATSVGANYGYTF
NA | NA | TRBJ1-3 | TRBV7-9 | TGTGCCAGCAGCCCCAGCGGGGAGATTGGAAACACCATATATTTT | CASSPSGEIGNTIYF
NA | NA | TRBJ1-4 | TRBV2 | TGTGCCAGCACACCCAGGCTTAATGAAAAACTGTTTTTT | CASTPRLNEKLFF
NA | NA | TRBJ2-1 | TRBV5-6 | TGTGCCAGCAGCTTGCCCCTTAATGAGCAGTTCTTC | CASSLPLNEQFF
NA | TRBD1 | TRBJ1-1 | TRBV7-9 | TGTGCCAGCACGGACAGGGGGGGATACACTGAAGCTTTCTTT | CASTDRGGYTEAFF
NA | TRBD2 | TRBJ2-6 | TRBV19 | TGTGCCAGTAGCCGGACGGGGGGTTCCGGGGCCAACGTCCTGACTTTC | CASSRTGGSGANVLTF
once | NA | TRBJ1-1 | TRBV18 | TGTGCCAGCTCACCCCCGAGTAGGGGCGCGTACACTGAAGCTTTCTTT | CASSPPSRGAYTEAFF
NA | TRBD1 | TRBJ2-7 | TRBV27 | TGTGCCAGCAGTGCTTCTACCGGGACAGGGGGTAACGAGCAGTACTTC | CASSASTGTGGNEQYF
NA | NA | TRBJ1-2 | TRBV11-2 | TGTGCCAGCAGCTTCACAGGAAACCAAGGCTACACCTTC | CASSFTGNQGYTF
NA | NA | TRBJ1-3 | TRBV6-5 | TGTGCCAGCAGTTACAGGGCCAAGGGGACCATATATTTT | CASSYRAKGTIYF
NA | TRBD1 | TRBJ1-1 | TRBV19 | TGTGCCAGTGCAGGGGGCCGGAACACTGAAGCTTTCTTT | CASAGGRNTEAFF
NA | NA | TRBJ1-2 | TRBV21-1 | TGTGCCAGCAGCAAAGGTGGGGGGGACTATGGCTACACCTTC | CASSKGGGDYGYTF
NA | TRBD1 | TRBJ1-2 | TRBV18 | TGTGCCAGCTCACCCTCGACAGGGGACTATGGCTACACCTTC | CASSPSTGDYGYTF
NA | TRBD1 | TRBJ2-1 | TRBV9 | TGTGCCAGCAGCGTAAGCTGGACAGGGAAAAATGAGCAGTTCTTC | CASSVSWTGKNEQFF
NA | NA | TRBJ2-6 | TRBV6-5 | TGTGCCAGCAGTAACAAAATCTCTGGGGCCAACGTCCTGACTTTC | CASSNKISGANVLTF
NA | NA | TRBJ2-7 | TRBV30 | TGTGCCTCAGAAGTTCCCGGAGGGACCCACGAGCAGTACTTC | CASEVPGGTHEQYF
NA | NA | TRBJ2-7 | TRBV11-3 | TGTGCCAGCAGCTTAGAGTGGACTCAGGAGGTCTACGAGCAGTACTTC | CASSLEWTQEVYEQYF
NA | NA | TRBJ1-6 | TRBV5-1 | TGCGCCAGCAGCTTGGGAAGGGGTGGGTCACCCCTCCACTTT | CASSLGRGGSPLHF
NA | NA | TRBJ1-1 | TRBV6-6 | TGTGCCAGCAGTTACGGAACAGAACTCACTGAAGCTTTCTTT | CASSYGTELTEAFF
NA | NA | TRBJ1-2 | TRBV6-5 | TGTGCCAGCAGTTACTCGAGCATCTATGGCTACACCTTC | CASSYSSIYGYTF
NA | NA | TRBJ1-5 | TRBV7-6 | TGTGCCAGCAGCCTTGACATCGGAATTGGTCAGCCCCAGCATTTT | CASSLDIGIGQPQHF
NA | NA | TRBJ2-3 | TRBV27 | TGTGCCAGCAGTTTAAGAAGGGGGAGCACAGATACGCAGTATTTT | CASSLRRGSTDTQYF
NA | NA | TRBJ2-7 | TRBV4-3 | TGCGCCAGCAGCCCGGGTTATTCCTACGAGCAGTACTTC | CASSPGYSYEQYF